What follows are 21 T cell receptor beta chains derived from one specimen sequenced in a study of technical replicates of blood from a few donors. Profiling relied on immunoSEQ multiplex PCR, and the TCRdb table lists in-frame clones only, not all of them. The sample includes 95,000 or so clones, 95% of them seen just once. Input material: T cells isolated from PBMCs. The receptors were gathered from a human donor in good health.

The chain links TRBV15 to TRBJ2-7; perhaps TRBD2 as D (5 bases). The germline V and J ends were trimmed by 11 bases and 1 base, with 15 bases remaining between them. This CDR3 is 13 amino acids long. Germline V gene data show CDR1 as LNHNV and CDR2 as YYDKDF (reference sequence). CDR3 sequence reads: CACGSPGSYEQYF. The CDR3, as DNA: TGTGCCTGCGGTTCCCCGGGGTCCTACGAGCAGTACTTC.

The chain is built from TRBV13 and TRBJ1-1; maybe TRBD1 (6 bases). V lost 5 bases and J lost 1, with 17 bases in between. This CDR3 is built from 16 residues. Germline V gene data show CDR1 as PRHDT and CDR2 as FYEKMQ (reference sequence). CDR3 region: CASSPTGIKKNTEAFF. The CDR3 bases are TGTGCCAGCAGCCCCACAGGGATCAAGAAGAACACTGAAGCTTTCTTT.

The chain joins TRBV6-1 to TRBJ2-2, with 7 bases fitting TRBD1. The CDR3 covers 17 residues. Germline loops: CDR1 MNHNS, CDR2 SASEGT. V trimming: 2 bases; J trimming: 4 bases; junction bases outside the gene matches: 10. CDR3 in amino acids: CASSELRGGQGTGELFF. The CDR3, as DNA: TGTGCCAGCAGTGAATTAAGAGGGGGCCAGGGCACCGGGGAGCTGTTTTTT.

The chain couples TRBV28 to TRBJ1-1; 8 positions agree with TRBD1. CDR3 size: 12 residues. J was trimmed by 8 bases and V by 8 bases; bases with no gene match: 7. CDR1 and CDR2 from the germline V gene are MDHEN and SYDVKM. CDR3 coding DNA: TGTGCCAGCTCCGGGACAGGTTTCGAAGCTTTCTTT. Residues: CASSGTGFEAFF.

The chain links TRBV18 to TRBJ1-4; D call uncertain. V shed 0 bases and J shed 0 bases, with 5 bases lying between them. Germline V gives CDR1 KGHSH, CDR2 LQKENI. This CDR3 is built from 15 residues. The CDR3 here is CASSPPGATNEKLFF. The CDR3 region has the DNA TGTGCCAGCTCACCACCGGGAGCAACTAATGAAAAACTGTTTTTT.

This sequence joins TRBV19 and TRBJ1-2, with 7 nucleotides matching TRBD1. The CDR3 length is 14 residues. CDR1 and CDR2 from the germline V gene are LNHDA and SQIVND (reference sequence). The trim removed 4 bases at V and 4 bases at J, leaving 6 bases unmatched. The CDR3 here is CASSTSGTAYGYTF. CDR3 bases: TGTGCCAGTAGTACCTCCGGGACAGCCTATGGCTACACCTTC.

This clone was counted a single time. This chain connects TRBV18 to TRBJ1-1; TRBD1 is a possible D gene (5 bases). The V end was cut by 3 bases, the J end by 0 bases, with 14 bases between. This CDR3 is built from 16 residues. Germline loops: CDR1 KGHSH, CDR2 LQKENI. The CDR3: CASSPIDSPMNTEAFF. In nucleotides, the CDR3 is TGTGCCAGCTCACCTATCGACAGCCCCATGAACACTGAAGCTTTCTTT.

V gene TRBV30 combines with J gene TRBJ1-3; a weak D match, TRBD1 (5 bases). In germline, CDR1 is GTSNPN, CDR2 SVGIG (reference sequence). The CDR3 has 12 amino acids. The ends were cut back, 5 bases at V and 4 bases at J, with 9 bases in the middle. CDR3 DNA sequence: TGTGCCTGGGGAGGGACCGGAAACACCATATATTTT. Amino acid sequence: CAWGGTGNTIYF.

The V gene is TRBV5-1, the J gene TRBJ2-7; 9 nucleotides align to TRBD1. Germline CDR1 SGHRS, CDR2 YFSETQ. The CDR3 loop spans 13 amino acids. The V gene end was trimmed by 4 bases and the J gene end by 7 bases; junction bases not matched to a gene: 6. The CDR3 protein is CASSGDRAREQYF. In nucleotides, the CDR3 is TGCGCCAGCAGCGGGGACAGGGCGCGGGAGCAGTACTTC.

V usage is TRBV6-1 and J usage is TRBJ1-1; D perhaps matches TRBD1 (6 bases). Between the trimmed V and J ends, which lost 2 bases and 5 bases, there was a span of 15 bases. This CDR3 has 15 residues. Germline loops: CDR1 MNHNS, CDR2 SASEGT. DNA for the CDR3: TGTGCCAGCAGTGAATTGGGTCGGGGGGCGACTGAAGCTTTCTTT. This encodes CASSELGRGATEAFF.

The V gene is TRBV10-2, the J gene TRBJ2-2; D gene unclear. The length of the CDR3 is 12 residues. Germline CDR1 reads WSHSY; CDR2 reads SAAADI. V was pared by 6 bases and J by 2 bases, with 4 bases between. DNA of the CDR3: TGCGCCAGCAGCCTAAACACCGGGGAGCTGTTTTTT. This codes for CASSLNTGELFF.

The rearrangement joins TRBV5-1 to TRBJ1-2, with D possibly TRBD1 on 6 matching bases. V was trimmed by 5 bases and J by 8 bases, leaving 16 bases between them. Germline lookup yields CDR1 SGHRS and CDR2 YFSETQ. This CDR3 comprises 13 residues. Written as DNA, the CDR3 is TGCGCCAGCAGATATAACAGGGATTGGGGCTACACCTTC. Translating gives CASRYNRDWGYTF. The whole variable domain, filled in from reference TRBV5-1 and TRBJ1-2, reads KAGVTQTPRYLIKTRGQQVTLSCSPISGHRSVSWYQQTPGQGLQFLFEYFSETQRNKGNFPGRFSGRQFSNSRSEMNVSTLELGDSALYLCASRYNRDWGYTFGSGTRLTVV.

The V gene is TRBV18, the J gene TRBJ2-7; 8 bases map to TRBD1. CDR3 length: 15 residues. After removal of 3 bases from V and 0 bases from J, the junction contained 4 bases not matched to a gene. Germline-derived CDR1 and CDR2 are KGHSH and LQKENI. The DNA for the CDR3 is TGTGCCAGCTCACCCGGGACAGGTAGCTCCTACGAGCAGTACTTC. The encoded protein is CASSPGTGSSYEQYF. Full variable domain (outside the CDR3, taken from reference TRBV18 and TRBJ2-7): NAGVMQNPRHLVRRRGQEARLRCSPMKGHSHVYWYRQLPEEGLKFMVYLQKENIIDESGMPKERFSAEFPKEGPSILRIQQVVRGDSAAYFCASSPGTGSSYEQYFGPGTRLTVT.

V usage is TRBV11-2 and J usage is TRBJ2-1; D is ambiguous. The V gene lost 0 bases and the J gene lost 9 bases, with 6 bases spanning the gap. Germline values: CDR1 SGHAT, CDR2 FQNNGV. This CDR3 has 12 residues. Written as DNA, the CDR3 is TGTGCCAGCAGCTTAGAATCTAGTGAGCAGTTCTTC. It translates to CASSLESSEQFF.

The V call is TRBV5-1, the J call TRBJ1-4; D remains ambiguous. Germline CDR1 is SGHRS and CDR2 is YFSETQ. Trimming shortened V by 4 bases and J by 3 bases, and 16 bases separated the two germline ends. The CDR3 loop spans 16 amino acids. The CDR3 region has the DNA TGCGCCAGCAGCCCCTTGGTCGGGTTATCTAATGAAAAACTGTTTTTT. This encodes CASSPLVGLSNEKLFF. The variable domain in full, with the rest retrieved from reference TRBV5-1 and TRBJ1-4, is KAGVTQTPRYLIKTRGQQVTLSCSPISGHRSVSWYQQTPGQGLQFLFEYFSETQRNKGNFPGRFSGRQFSNSRSEMNVSTLELGDSALYLCASSPLVGLSNEKLFFGSGTQLSVL.

The chain joins TRBV5-5 to TRBJ1-5; possibly TRBD1 for D (5 bases). CDR1 and CDR2 (germline): SGHKS, YYEKEE (reference sequence). The CDR3 is 15 residues long. V was pared by 4 bases and J by 5 bases, with 16 bases between. This chain's CDR3 is CASSLTGGAYQPQHF. Here the CDR3 DNA reads TGTGCCAGCAGCCTTACGGGAGGGGCTTATCAGCCCCAGCATTTT.

The chain links TRBV6-5 to TRBJ1-4, with D tentatively TRBD1 (6 bases). CDR1 is MNHEY and CDR2 is SVGAGI in the germline V gene. V was shortened by 0 bases and J by 8 bases, with 13 bases between the two germline ends. The CDR3 totals 15 residues. The DNA of the CDR3 is TGTGCCAGCAGTTACTCGGGGGGGCGGAGGGAAAAACTGTTTTTT. Amino acids: CASSYSGGRREKLFF.

The rearrangement links TRBV18 to TRBJ2-1; 7 positions match TRBD2. J was trimmed by 1 base and V by 6 bases; bases with no gene match: 6. Germline values: CDR1 KGHSH, CDR2 LQKENI. The CDR3 runs to 15 residues. The CDR3 loop is CASSPGTISYNEQFF. CDR3 nucleotides: TGTGCCAGCTCGCCCGGGACTATATCCTACAATGAGCAGTTCTTC.

This rearrangement joins TRBV13 to TRBJ2-1, with D unclear. Per the germline V gene, CDR1 is PRHDT and CDR2 is FYEKMQ (reference sequence). Trimming removed 4 bases from V and 9 bases from J, with 13 bases in between. The CDR3 has 13 amino acids. CDR3 bases: TGTGCCAGCAGCTCTGTATTCCCCAGTGAGCAGTTCTTC. As protein: CASSSVFPSEQFF.

The chain uses TRBV11-3 and TRBJ2-1, with TRBD2 as a possible D gene (5 bases). Trimming stripped 1 base from V and 6 bases from J, with 13 bases between. Germline CDR1 and CDR2: SGHNT and YENEEA. The CDR3 loop spans 15 amino acids. In DNA form, the CDR3 reads TGTGCCAGCAGCTTAGGGGAGTCTAGCTCCAATGAGCAGTTCTTC. Translated, it gives CASSLGESSSNEQFF. The entire variable domain, with the rest obtained from reference TRBV11-3 and TRBJ2-1, is as follows: EAGVVQSPRYKIIEKKQPVAFWCNPISGHNTLYWYLQNLGQGPELLIRYENEEAVDDSQLPKDRFSAERLKGVDSTLKIQPAELGDSAVYLCASSLGESSSNEQFFGPGTRLTVL.

V usage is TRBV5-5 and J usage is TRBJ1-1; 9 positions agree with TRBD1. The trim removed 0 bases at V and 0 bases at J, leaving 3 bases unmatched. The CDR3 is made up of 16 amino acids. The germline CDR1 and CDR2 sequences are SGHKS and YYEKEE (reference sequence). This CDR3 reads CASSLEQGAMNTEAFF. As DNA, the CDR3 is TGTGCCAGCAGCTTGGAACAGGGGGCAATGAACACTGAAGCTTTCTTT.